This note documents a single TCR beta chain sequence. Its antigen is unknown. No conserved phenylalanine or tryptophan is present at the end of the CDR3, so a read error is the likely explanation. To prepare the library, 5' RACE was applied. The sequencer was a NextSeq 500. In the TCR library protocol, unique molecular identifiers were attached to individual cDNA molecules to correct for PCR bias and sequencing error. TCR alpha and beta chains were both sequenced, and the abundances of alpha and beta sequences in each sample were closely correlated with each other. The paper's processing steps were these. Decombinator V4 was used to perform V gene, J gene and CDR3 annotation of TCR sequences. TCRs were defined as expanded if a significant change between any two time points was detected under a Poisson model with p below 0.0001. TCR abundances were normalised to the total number of TCRs sequenced per sample and were expressed as counts per million. MAIT TCRs were defined by TRAV1-2 paired with TRAJ12, TRAJ20 or TRAJ33, and iNKT TCRs by TRAV10 paired with TRAJ18. A search of VDJdb, accessed on 1 November 2021, was run for TCRs annotated to CMV, EBV and SARS-CoV-2, with TCRs annotated for multiple antigens excluded. Using fastp at Q25 and MiXCR, TCRdb reprocessed the public reads and kept productive beta chains. Every distinct CDR3 protein forms one entry, paired with its most common genes and DNA. None of the V and J calls come from the authors' own analysis; TCRdb made them. The sample contains 98,000 or so distinct CDR3 sequences, more than 9.5% of them found a single time. In total, the top ten clones hold approximately 5% of the sample.

The source of the sample is a study of early T cells in non-severe SARS-CoV-2 infection listed by TCRdb under 2021. With respect to the entire study: Because TCR sequencing was done on bulk RNA from unsorted whole blood, the alpha and beta chains could not be paired. The investigation overall reported the following: VDJdb matching was skewed toward anti-spike CD8 responses and likely underestimated virus-specific expansions by missing private and CD4 specificities.

The CDR3 spans 13 residues, counting both ends. Solely the CDR3 DNA is kept, with 39 bases framed from the first base. Trimming leaves V shorter by 4 bases and J shorter by 4 bases, with the junction holding 2 bases beyond the gene matches. Per the germline V gene, SNHLY is the CDR1 and FYNNEI is the CDR2. A case-control design nested within a healthcare worker cohort in London, UK, was used, with weekly nasopharyngeal swab PCR tests and blood sampling performed. Healthcare workers were recruited during the week of the UK lockdown, between 23 and 31 March 2020, and followed weekly for up to roughly 16 weeks.

The V and J segments used are TRBV2 and TRBJ1-2; 8 junctional bases match TRBD1. Specimen: whole blood. The source of this sequence is an adult who was a healthcare worker with PCR-confirmed SARS-CoV-2 infection or an uninfected control (not recorded which). The DNA reads TGTGCCAGCAGTGCAGGGGGCGCCTATGGCTACACCTCC. Its coded protein is CASSAGGAYGYTS.